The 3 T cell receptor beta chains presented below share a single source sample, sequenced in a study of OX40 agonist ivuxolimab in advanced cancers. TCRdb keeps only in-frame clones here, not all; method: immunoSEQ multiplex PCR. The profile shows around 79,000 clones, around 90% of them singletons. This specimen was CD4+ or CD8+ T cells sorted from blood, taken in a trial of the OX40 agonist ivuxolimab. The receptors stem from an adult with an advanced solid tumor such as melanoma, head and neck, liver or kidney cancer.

The CDR3 DNA is TGTGCCAGCAGCTTGGGACTAGCGGGAGTAAGGGAGACCCAGTACTTC. Its translation: CASSLGLAGVRETQYF. J is TRBJ2-5 and V is TRBV5-6; TRBD2 aligns across 12 bases. The CDR3 extends over 16 amino acids. The trim removed 0 bases at V and 5 bases at J, leaving 5 bases unmatched. Germline V gene lookup returns CDR1 SGHDT and CDR2 YYEEEE.

The CDR3 spells CASSQDLGGPQPQHF. The CDR3 DNA is TGCGCCAGCAGCCAAGATCTCGGGGGGCCGCAGCCCCAGCATTTT. This chain joins TRBV4-1 and TRBJ1-5; D might be TRBD1 (6 bases). The V gene lost 0 bases and the J gene lost 7 bases, with 13 bases spanning the gap. This CDR3 region has 15 residues. CDR1 is MGHRA and CDR2 is YSYEKL in the germline V gene.

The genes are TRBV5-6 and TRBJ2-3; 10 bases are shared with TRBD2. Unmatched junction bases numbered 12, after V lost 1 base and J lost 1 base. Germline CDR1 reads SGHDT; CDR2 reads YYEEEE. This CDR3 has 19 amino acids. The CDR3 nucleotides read TGTGCCAGCAGCTTGTTTTTTAGGGCTAGCGGGAGTGGCACAGATACGCAGTATTTT. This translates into CASSLFFRASGSGTDTQYF. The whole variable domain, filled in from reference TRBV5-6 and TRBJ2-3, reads DAGVTQSPTHLIKTRGQQVTLRCSPKSGHDTVSWYQQALGQGPQFIFQYYEEEERQRGNFPDRFSGHQFPNYSSELNVNALLLGDSALYLCASSLFFRASGSGTDTQYFGPGTRLTVL.